These T cell receptor beta chains were read from a single sample in a study of T-cell memory formation after mild COVID-19. TCRdb reanalysed the 5' RACE reads using MiXCR and keeps one entry per CDR3 protein. The repertoire holds roughly 200,000 distinct CDR3 sequences, around 18% seen once, with 2.4% in the top ten. Material: PBMCs or a T cell subset sorted from them (not recorded which). Every receptor here comes from an adult woman who had mild COVID-19 (a few samples of this study predate the infection). Cell type and time point are not known. CDR3s include the opening cysteine and the closing phenylalanine or tryptophan. The D gene is left open where the match is weak. Clone size is not always given. Where it is, it says once, few, many or a class for expanded clones.

v_call	d_call	j_call	clone_size	cdr3_nt	cdr3_aa
TRBV15	TRBD1	TRBJ2-2	few	TGTGCCACCAGCAGAGTAACAGGGGTTGGGGAGCTGTTTTTT	CATSRVTGVGELFF
TRBV5-1	.	TRBJ2-7	.	TGCGCCAGCAGCTTGGTCCGGGGAACGATCTACGAGCAGTACTTC	CASSLVRGTIYEQYF
TRBV6-6	TRBD1	TRBJ1-3	.	TGTGCCAGCAGTTACACCGGACAGGGGAGAAACACCATATATTTT	CASSYTGQGRNTIYF
TRBV3-1	TRBD1	TRBJ1-1	.	TGTGCCAGCAGCGAAACGGGACAGCGGGCAAGTGAAGCTTTCTTT	CASSETGQRASEAFF
TRBV5-1	.	TRBJ1-5	.	TGCGCCAGCAGCTTGATATTTTCGGAGACGACTAGCAATCAGCCCCAGCATTTT	CASSLIFSETTSNQPQHF
TRBV9	.	TRBJ1-6	.	TGTGCCAGCAGCCGGACCCAGGCCGGTAATTCACCCCTCCACTTT	CASSRTQAGNSPLHF
TRBV2	.	TRBJ1-2	.	TGTGCCAGCAGTGACAGGGAGTGGGAGTACACCTTC	CASSDREWEYTF
TRBV12-3/TRBV12-4	TRBD2	TRBJ2-7	few	TGTGCCAGCAGTTCCCAACTAGCGGGAGCGGCCTCCGAGCAGTACTTC	CASSSQLAGAASEQYF
TRBV7-2	TRBD2	TRBJ2-1	.	TGTGCCAGCAGCCCTCGACTAGCGCATTACAATGAGCAGTTCTTC	CASSPRLAHYNEQFF
TRBV4-1	.	TRBJ2-1	few	TGCGCCAGCAGCCAAGTTATCGGGGTCGGCGATGAGCAGTTCTTC	CASSQVIGVGDEQFF
TRBV5-1	.	TRBJ2-3	.	TGCGCCAGCAGCTTGGGGTCGTCATCTAGCACAGATACGCAGTATTTT	CASSLGSSSSTDTQYF
TRBV19	.	TRBJ2-7	few	TGTGCCAGTAGTACACTAGGCTCCTACGAGCAGTACTTC	CASSTLGSYEQYF
TRBV6-5	TRBD2	TRBJ2-1	few	TGTGCCAGCAGTGACATAGCGGGGGGGCTCAATGAGCAGTTCTTC	CASSDIAGGLNEQFF
TRBV20-1	.	TRBJ2-5	many	TGCAGTGCTGATAAGGGGGTAGAGACCCAGTACTTC	CSADKGVETQYF
TRBV21-1	.	TRBJ2-7	.	TGTGCCCGTAGACAGGCACTATCCTACGAGCAGTACTTC	CARRQALSYEQYF
TRBV3-1	.	TRBJ2-1	many	TGTGCCAGCAGCCAGAGGCCACTATCCTACAATGAGCAGTTCTTC	CASSQRPLSYNEQFF
TRBV5-1	.	TRBJ2-5	few	TGCGCCAGCAGAGGACAAGAGACCCAGTACTTC	CASRGQETQYF
TRBV5-1	.	TRBJ1-4	.	TGCGCCAGCAGCTACCTGGGGGGACTCCAAGGCGAAAAACTGTTTTTT	CASSYLGGLQGEKLFF
TRBV7-3	TRBD1	TRBJ2-2	.	TGTGCCAGCAGCCCCTCGACAGGGGCAATGGGCACCGGGGAGCTGTTTTTT	CASSPSTGAMGTGELFF
TRBV4-1	.	TRBJ1-1	few	TGCGCCAGCAGCCAAGTAGGGGGGGCCAACACTGAAGCTTTCTTT	CASSQVGGANTEAFF
TRBV6-4	TRBD1	TRBJ1-1	.	TGTGCCAGCAGTGACGGGGACAGGGTCCCCCTCCCTGAAGCTTTCTTT	CASSDGDRVPLPEAFF
TRBV19	.	TRBJ2-2	few	TGTGCCAGTAGTTTTTCCCACGGACAGAACGAGGAGCTGTTTTTT	CASSFSHGQNEELFF